Included here is one T cell receptor beta chain sequence, with context. Generated by immunoSEQ multiplex PCR, the TCRdb table keeps only in-frame clones and is missing some. The table lists 110,000 or so clones, around 82% of them singletons, with 3% in the top ten. The germline V gene encodes CDR1 MNHEY and CDR2 SMNVEV (reference sequence). With 0 bases clipped from V and 5 bases from J, the junction kept 8 bases outside the gene matches. This CDR3 is 16 amino acids long. This entry is derived from a study of cytomegalovirus exposure and HLA in healthy donors. Sequences were obtained from PBMCs. V is TRBV27 and J is TRBJ2-5; 8 positions match TRBD2. The clonotype was recovered from a woman under 30 in good health and CMV-seronegative. The CDR3 sequence: CASSLSRSVAGETQYF. CDR3 DNA: TGTGCCAGCAGTTTATCCCGGTCCGTAGCGGGGGAGACCCAGTACTTC.